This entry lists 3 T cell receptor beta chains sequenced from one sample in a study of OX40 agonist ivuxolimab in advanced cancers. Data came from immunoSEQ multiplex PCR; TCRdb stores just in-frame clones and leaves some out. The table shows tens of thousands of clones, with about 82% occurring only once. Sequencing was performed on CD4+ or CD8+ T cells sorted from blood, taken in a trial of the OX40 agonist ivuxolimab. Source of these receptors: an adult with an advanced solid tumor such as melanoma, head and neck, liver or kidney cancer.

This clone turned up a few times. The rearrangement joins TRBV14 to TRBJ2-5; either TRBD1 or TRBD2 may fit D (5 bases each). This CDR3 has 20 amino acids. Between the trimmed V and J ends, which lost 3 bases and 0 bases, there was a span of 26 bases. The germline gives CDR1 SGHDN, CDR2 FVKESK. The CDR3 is CASSHPRDVGDWGNQETQYF. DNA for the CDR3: TGTGCCAGCAGCCACCCCAGGGACGTCGGAGATTGGGGCAACCAAGAGACCCAGTACTTC. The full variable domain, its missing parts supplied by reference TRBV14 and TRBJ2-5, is EAGVTQFPSHSVIEKGQTVTLRCDPISGHDNLYWYRRVMGKEIKFLLHFVKESKQDESGMPNNRFLAERTGGTYSTLKVQPAELEDSGVYFCASSHPRDVGDWGNQETQYFGPGTRLLVL.

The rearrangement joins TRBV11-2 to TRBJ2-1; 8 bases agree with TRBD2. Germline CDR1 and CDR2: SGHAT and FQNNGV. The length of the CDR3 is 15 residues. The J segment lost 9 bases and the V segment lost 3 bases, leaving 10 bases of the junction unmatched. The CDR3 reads CASSFDGGAVSEQFF. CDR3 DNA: TGTGCCAGCAGCTTCGACGGGGGGGCAGTTAGTGAGCAGTTCTTC.

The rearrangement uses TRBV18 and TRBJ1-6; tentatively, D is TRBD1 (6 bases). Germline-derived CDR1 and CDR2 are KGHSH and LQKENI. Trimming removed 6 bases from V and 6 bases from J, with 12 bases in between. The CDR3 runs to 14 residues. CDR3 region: CASSPDSANSPLHF. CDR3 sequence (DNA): TGTGCCAGCTCGCCGGACAGCGCTAATTCACCCCTCCACTTT.